This TCR beta chain comes out of a study of identical twins. With regard to this clonotype: Its matching antigen is unknown.

This CDR3 spans 15 amino acids. The V end lost 2 bases, the J end lost 0 bases, and 11 bases lay between the germline ends. Looked up from germline, CDR1 is MDHEN and CDR2 is SYDVKM. Findings and limits, study-wide: Out-of-frame alpha sequences common to twins exhibited an excess of low generation probability. While abundant cord blood beta clonotypes carried fewer insertions, memory repertoires showed no such pattern.

TCRdb used MiXCR to reprocess the 5' RACE reads, holding one entry per CDR3 protein. The repertoire holds approximately 1.8 million distinct CDR3 sequences, with less than 40% as singletons. This chain links TRBV28 with TRBJ2-7; D not resolved. The clonotype comes from a newborn girl in good health. Sequences were obtained from cord blood. This chain's CDR3 is CASSLPRGTSYEQYF. DNA of the CDR3: TGTGCCAGCAGTTTACCCCGCGGTACCTCCTACGAGCAGTACTTC.